This T cell receptor beta chain stems from a study of blood T cell repertoires in COVID-19 (dated by TCRdb to the early 2020s). For the study in its entirety: Samples from collaborators originated in the United States, Italy and Spain and spanned both the acute and convalescent phases of COVID-19. The material from the prospective study consisted of cDNA or gDNA derived from T cells, B-cell-depleted T cells, or PBMCs. Where HLA class I and class II types were available, the types were taken from metadata supplied by the sample provider, not from assay-based typing. Samples were obtained from the ongoing ImmuneRACE study (first 160 participants) and from 1,000 to 1,500 subjects provided by 6 global collaborators. The repertoires were released in a freely available public database intended as a resource for research on the immune response to SARS-CoV-2. Deeply sampled blood TCRbeta repertoires from subjects exposed to, actively infected with, or recovered from COVID-19 were included in the dataset. A de-identified subject ID, COVID-19 status, age in years and sex were almost always included in the sample metadata. Overall results and qualifications from the work: The quantity of clinical and demographic metadata differed by source and by participant and was supplied without curation.

The germline V gene gives CDR1 as ENHRY and CDR2 as SYGVKD. The CDR3 measures 14 amino acids from cysteine to phenylalanine. Solely the CDR3 DNA is kept, with 42 bases framed from the first base. The germline V end is reduced by 5 bases and the J end by 7 bases; junction bases left unmatched: 4. A remark on this clone: The antigen it binds to is not known. It has no much larger one-base neighbor in the sample; base qualities were not kept.

Participants in the prospective study were aged roughly 18 to 95 years, lived in some 24 United States geographic areas, and enrolled through a virtual design. In the prospective study, cohorts were assigned on the basis of participant-reported clinical history obtained from a screening survey and a study questionnaire. Mobile phlebotomists in the prospective study collected whole blood, serum and a nasopharyngeal or oropharyngeal swab from every participant. Participants in the prospective study had the option to provide additional blood draws and questionnaires over a roughly 2-month period. Before DNA extraction, prospective study blood samples were shipped either frozen or at room temperature. The immunoSEQ Assay, a bias-controlled multiplex PCR, was used to amplify TCRbeta CDR3 regions from genomic DNA. The study's own analysis went as follows. The number of nucleated cells in each sample was estimated from the amplification of reference gene primers within the assay. Sequence reads were collapsed and filtered to measure the absolute abundance of every unique TCRbeta CDR3 rearrangement. For each sample, productive Simpson clonality was calculated as the square root of Simpson's diversity index over productive rearrangements. Held by TCRdb, this immuneACCESS table contains in-frame sequences only and omits some clones. Under half of the omission traces to an unresolved V gene where checked; the cause of the rest is unknown. V and J calls and clone size are copied from that table; D and trimming were computed from the DNA. Present in this sample are approximately 240,000 clones, about 85% of which were seen just once. Over 6% of the sample is taken by the ten largest.

The sample was PBMCs or T cells enriched from blood (not recorded which). The chain is made from TRBV10-3 and TRBJ1-6; 8 middle bases align to TRBD1. This TCR came from a woman aged 30 to 39 with acute COVID-19. The nucleotides read TGTGCCATCAGTCAGGACAGGGCAAATTCACCCCTCCACTTT. Translated, it reads CAISQDRANSPLHF.